This paragraph covers one T cell receptor (beta chain) sequence. In assigning cohorts, the study relied on participant-reported clinical history. These data come from a study of blood T cell repertoires in COVID-19. In the study overall: There were acute and convalescent COVID-19 samples, and they came from the United States, Italy and Spain.

This CDR3 contains 12 residues. Trimming shortened V by 2 bases and J by 7 bases, and 11 bases separated the two germline ends. Germline V CDR1 and CDR2: GTSNPN, SVGIG (reference sequence). Here immunoSEQ multiplex PCR was the method, and the copy in TCRdb shows in-frame clones only, minus some. The sample lists approximately 400,000 clones, roughly 91% occurring once. The TCR originated in a young woman who had recovered from COVID-19. V and J are TRBV30 and TRBJ1-1; TRBD1 is a possible D gene (5 bases). The sequenced sample consisted of PBMCs or T cells enriched from blood (not recorded which). The CDR3 DNA sequence: TGTGCCTGGAGTATAAAAGGGGTTGAAGCTTTCTTT. Translated: CAWSIKGVEAFF.